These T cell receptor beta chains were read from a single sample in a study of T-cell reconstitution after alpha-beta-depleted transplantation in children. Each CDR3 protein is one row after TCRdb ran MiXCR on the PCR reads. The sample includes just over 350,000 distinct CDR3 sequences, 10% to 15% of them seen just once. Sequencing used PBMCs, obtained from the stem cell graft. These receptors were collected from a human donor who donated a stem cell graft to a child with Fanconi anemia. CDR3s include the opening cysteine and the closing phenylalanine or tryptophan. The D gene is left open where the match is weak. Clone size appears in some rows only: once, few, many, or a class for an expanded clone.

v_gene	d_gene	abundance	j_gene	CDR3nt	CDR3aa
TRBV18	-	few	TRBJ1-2	TGTGCCAGCTCACCACCTAGTGGAATCTATGGCTACACCTTC	CASSPPSGIYGYTF
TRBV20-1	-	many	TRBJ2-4	TGCAGTGCAACGCCCGGGCTAGCCAAAAACATTCAGTACTTC	CSATPGLAKNIQYF
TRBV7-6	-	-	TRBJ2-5	TGTGCCAGCAGCTTAGGGTGGCGAGAGACCCAGTACTTC	CASSLGWRETQYF
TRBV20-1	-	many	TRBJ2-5	TGCAGTGCTGAAGGGGACGGAGAGGGGACCCAGTACTTC	CSAEGDGEGTQYF
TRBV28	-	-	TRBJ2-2	TGTGCCAGCAGTTTTTCGCCCCCGACAGCCGGGGAGCTGTTTTTT	CASSFSPPTAGELFF
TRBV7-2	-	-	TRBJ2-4	TGTGCCAGCAGCTTAGTGGCAGGGGCGAGGGCCAAAAACATTCAGTACTTC	CASSLVAGARAKNIQYF
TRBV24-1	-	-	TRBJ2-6	TGTGCCACCAGTGACCACGACACCTCTGGGGCCAACGTCCTGACTTTC	CATSDHDTSGANVLTF
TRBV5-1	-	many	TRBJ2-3	TGCGCCAGCAGGGGAGGTGATACGCAGTATTTT	CASRGGDTQYF
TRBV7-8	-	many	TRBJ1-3	TGTGCCAGCAGCTTATCGCCACTCTCTGGAAACACCATATATTTT	CASSLSPLSGNTIYF
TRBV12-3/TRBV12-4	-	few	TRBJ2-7	TGTGCCAGCAGTTTCGGCCGAGCCTCCTACGAGCAGTACTTC	CASSFGRASYEQYF
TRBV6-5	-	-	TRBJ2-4	TGTGCCAGCAGTTATAAGGCCGCCAAAAACATTCAGTACTTC	CASSYKAAKNIQYF
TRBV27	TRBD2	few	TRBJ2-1	TGTGCCAGCAGTTCGGAGCGGGGGTACAATGAGCAGTTCTTC	CASSSERGYNEQFF
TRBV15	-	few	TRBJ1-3	TGTGCCACCAGCAGCGATAGACGGGGCACTGGAAACACCATATATTTT	CATSSDRRGTGNTIYF
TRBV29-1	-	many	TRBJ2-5	TGCAGCGTTGAAGAGAACAGGGAAGAGGAGACCCAGTACTTC	CSVEENREEETQYF
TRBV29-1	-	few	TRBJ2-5	TGCAGCGTTGACCTGGACTCTCGACAGACCCAGTACTTC	CSVDLDSRQTQYF
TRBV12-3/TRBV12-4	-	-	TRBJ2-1	TGTGCCGTGCCTGGGGGGGGCTTCTCCTACAATGAGCAGTTCTTC	CAVPGGGFSYNEQFF
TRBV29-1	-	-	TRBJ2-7	TGCAGCGTTGGACAGTCCTACGAGCAGTACTTC	CSVGQSYEQYF
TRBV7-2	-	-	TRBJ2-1	TGTGCCAGCAGCTTAGCGGCGGCCGGAGAGCAGTTCTTC	CASSLAAAGEQFF
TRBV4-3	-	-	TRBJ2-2	TGCGCCAGCAGCCCGGGACACTACACCGGGGAGCTGTTTTTT	CASSPGHYTGELFF
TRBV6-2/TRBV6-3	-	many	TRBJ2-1	TGTGCCTCGGGAGAGTCCTACAATGAGCAGTTCTTC	CASGESYNEQFF
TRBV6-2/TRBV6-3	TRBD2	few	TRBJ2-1	TGTGCCAGCAGTTACCTTTGGACTAGCGGGGGGTGGAATGAGCAGTTCTTC	CASSYLWTSGGWNEQFF
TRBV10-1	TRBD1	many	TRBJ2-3	TGCGCCAGCAGCCCCCGGACAGGGCCAGATACGCAGTATTTT	CASSPRTGPDTQYF
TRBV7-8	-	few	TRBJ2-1	TGTGCCAGCAGCGAAGATAGAAAGGGGCCTCCCCACTCCTACAATGAGCAGTTCTTC	CASSEDRKGPPHSYNEQFF
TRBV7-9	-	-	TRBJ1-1	TGTGCCAGCAGCTTTCGCAGGGGCCCACCAGCTTTCTTT	CASSFRRGPPAFF
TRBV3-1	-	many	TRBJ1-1	TGTGCCAGCAGCCAAGATGAGTGGGCTGAAGCTTTCTTT	CASSQDEWAEAFF
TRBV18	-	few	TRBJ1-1	TGTGCCAGCTCACCACCTGTCCGGACTGAAGCTTTCTTT	CASSPPVRTEAFF
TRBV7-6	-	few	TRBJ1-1	TGTGCCAGCAGCTCAGGTGGGGGGCATTCTGAAGCTTTCTTT	CASSSGGGHSEAFF
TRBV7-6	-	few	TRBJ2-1	TGTGCCAGCAGCTTAGTTTCCGTGGGTGTAGGGGCACGGAATGAGCAGTTCTTC	CASSLVSVGVGARNEQFF
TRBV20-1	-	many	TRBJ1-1	TGCAGTGCTTTTGACTTTACGGGGTTGAACACTGAAGCTTTCTTT	CSAFDFTGLNTEAFF
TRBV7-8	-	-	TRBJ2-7	TGTGCCAGCAGCCCAGGCCGGGGATCAGGCGGGCAGTACTTC	CASSPGRGSGGQYF
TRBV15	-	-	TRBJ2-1	TGTGCCACCAGCAGAGATGAGGCTAGCGTTTCCTACAATGAGCAGTTCTTC	CATSRDEASVSYNEQFF
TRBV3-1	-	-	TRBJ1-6	TGTGCCAGCAGCCTCCTAGGGGAGATTCTTTCACCCCTCCACTTT	CASSLLGEILSPLHF
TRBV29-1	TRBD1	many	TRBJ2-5	TGCAGCGTTGCCGGGACAGGGGGAGAGACCCAGTACTTC	CSVAGTGGETQYF
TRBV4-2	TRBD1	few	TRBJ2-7	TGTGCCAGCAGCCACACAGGGGACAATTTCTACGAGCAGTACTTC	CASSHTGDNFYEQYF
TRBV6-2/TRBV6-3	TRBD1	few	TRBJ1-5	TGTGCCAGCAGTTACCTTAACAGGGGTGAAGGAAACAATCAGCCCCAGCATTTT	CASSYLNRGEGNNQPQHF
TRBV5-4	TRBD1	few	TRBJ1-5	TGTGCCAGCAGCGAACAGGGGAGAGGGCCCCAGCATTTT	CASSEQGRGPQHF
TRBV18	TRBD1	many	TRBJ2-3	TGTGCCAGCTCACCGGGACAGGGGACGACAGATACGCAGTATTTT	CASSPGQGTTDTQYF
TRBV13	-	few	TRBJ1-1	TGTGCCAGCAGCTTAGTAGGGCGCGGGACGGCTTTCTTT	CASSLVGRGTAFF
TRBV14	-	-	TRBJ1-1	TGTGCCAGCAGCCAAGTGGGGGAAACTGAAGCTTTCTTT	CASSQVGETEAFF
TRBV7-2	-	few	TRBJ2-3	TGTGCCAGCAGCTCCCGGTTGGATACGCAGTATTTT	CASSSRLDTQYF
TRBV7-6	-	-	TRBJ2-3	TGTGCCAGCAGCCTCACCACGGGCGCTAGCACAGATACGCAGTATTTT	CASSLTTGASTDTQYF
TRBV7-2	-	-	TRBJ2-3	TGTGCCAGCAGCTTACGGGGGCCCCTCCTCACAGATACGCAGTATTTT	CASSLRGPLLTDTQYF
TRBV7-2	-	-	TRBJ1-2	TGTGCCAGCAGCTTAAGTTTATTCGGGGAGGATGGCTACACCTTC	CASSLSLFGEDGYTF
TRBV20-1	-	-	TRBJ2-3	TGCAGTGCTAGACCAAACGGGGGCCCCAGCACAGATACGCAGTATTTT	CSARPNGGPSTDTQYF
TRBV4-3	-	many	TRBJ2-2	TGCGCCAGCAGCCCCGTACCGATTTACCCCGCCGGGGAGCTGTTTTTT	CASSPVPIYPAGELFF
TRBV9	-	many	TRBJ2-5	TGTGCCAGCAGCGTAGGAGGGCTGAGAGAGACCCAGTACTTC	CASSVGGLRETQYF